One and the same sample provided the 12 T cell receptor beta chains below, sequenced in a study of tissue T cells after allogeneic stem cell transplantation. Only in-frame clones appear in the TCRdb table, and some are missing; sequencing was by immunoSEQ multiplex PCR. The repertoire consists of some 7,600 clones, with under 55% occurring once and the leading ten covering roughly 7%. Time point specified: mouse harvest day 7 after allogeneic transplant. Each mouse received 10^7 T-cell-depleted marrow cells plus 10^6 splenic CD5+ T cells by tail vein. Sequencing was done on a sample of gut tissue. The origin of the receptors is a female BALB/c mouse given C57BL/6 T cells with graft-versus-host disease after an allogeneic hematopoietic cell transplant.

This clone was seen only a few times. The genes and germline here are from mouse. The CDR3 end lies 1 residue beyond the end of the read and is filled in from the germline J gene. The V and J genes are TRBV3 and TRBJ2-5; tentatively, D is TRBD2 (6 bases). CDR1 is SNHLY and CDR2 is FYNGKV in the germline V gene (reference sequence). The V gene lost 1 base and the J gene lost 2 bases, with 7 bases spanning the gap. The CDR3 covers 14 residues. CDR3 protein: CASSLDWVQDTQYF. CDR3 DNA (partial): TGTGCCAGCAGCTTAGACTGGGTCCAAGACACCCAGTAC.

By proportion, this clone is medium-sized (0.01 to 0.1%). All gene names here are mouse names. The read gets to within 1 residue of the CDR3 end, and the germline J gene fills in the rest. The chain links TRBV24 to TRBJ2-3; 8 bases are shared with TRBD1. Germline values: CDR1 KGHTA, CDR2 FRNEEI. There are 16 residues in the CDR3. After removal of 0 bases from V and 4 bases from J, the junction contained 6 bases not matched to a gene. This CDR3 reads CASSLYLTGGTETLYF. Incomplete CDR3 DNA: TGTGCCAGCAGTCTGTATCTTACAGGGGGGACAGAAACGCTGTAT.

To note about this clone: Here the gene names and germline are mouse. The missing CDR3 end, 1 residue past where the read stops, is filled in from the germline J gene. The gene calls are TRBV23 and TRBJ2-4; the table's D call, TRBD2, has no DNA check behind it. The CDR3 extends over 14 amino acids. Germline CDR1 reads KGHTA; CDR2 reads FQNQQP. The CDR3 sequence is CSSRSGGGQNTLYF. The sequenced part of the CDR3 DNA is TGCTCCAGCAGGAGTGGGGGAGGTCAAAACACCTTGTAC.

This clone appeared once. Mouse gene names apply. The missing CDR3 end, 1 residue past where the read stops, is filled in from the germline J gene. V usage is TRBV23 and J usage is TRBJ2-5; whether TRBD1, the table's D call, matches the DNA was not checked. CDR1 KGHTA and CDR2 FQNQQP come from the germline V gene. This CDR3 has 13 amino acids. CDR3 protein: CSSSPGQQDTQYF. The CDR3 bases that were read are TGCTCCAGCAGTCCGGGACAACAAGACACCCAGTAC.

In the case of this clone: Any gene name here is a mouse gene name. The DNA ends 1 residue before the CDR3 does, and the rest of the CDR3 is filled in from the germline J gene. The chain recombines TRBV12-2 with TRBJ1-4; 7 bases match TRBD1. The germline CDR1 and CDR2 sequences are SGHLS and HYDKME. The CDR3 spans 14 residues. The V gene end was trimmed by 0 bases and the J gene end by 4 bases; junction bases not matched to a gene: 1. CDR3 bases read: TGTGCCAGCTCTCTCGGGACAGACAACGAAAGATTATTT. It translates to CASSLGTDNERLF. The CDR3 reads in full as CASSLGTDNERLFF.

Concerning this clone: Germline and genes: mouse. The CDR3 end lies 1 residue beyond the end of the read and is filled in from the germline J gene. The chain is built from TRBV23 and TRBJ2-3; the table names TRBD1, a call not compared with the DNA. CDR1 is KGHTA and CDR2 is FQNQQP in the germline V gene. The CDR3 spans 15 residues. CDR3 sequence: CSSSWDRPSAETLYF. The sequenced part of the CDR3 DNA is TGCTCCAGCAGTTGGGACAGGCCTAGTGCAGAAACGCTGTAT.

Worth noting for this clone: The genes are named according to mouse. The CDR3 spells CASSQGVNTLYF. The DNA read from the CDR3 is TGTGCCAGCAGCCAGGGGGTAAACACCTTGTAC. This chain joins TRBV26 and TRBJ2-4; 7 positions agree with TRBD1. The CDR3 end is not reached by the read, which stops 1 residue before it; the germline J gene fills it in. This CDR3 is 12 amino acids long. Per germline, CDR1 KGHPV and CDR2 FQNQEV (reference sequence). V lost 6 bases to trimming and J lost 5 bases; unmatched junction nucleotides: 2.

On this clone itself: Genes and germline are mouse. The read gets to within 1 residue of the CDR3 end, and the germline J gene fills in the rest. V gene TRBV31 combines with J gene TRBJ1-2; possible D gene TRBD1, 6 bases. The CDR3 sequence is 13 residues long. V gave up 0 bases and J gave up 3 bases, with 8 bases separating them. From germline, CDR1 is GKSSPN and CDR2 SITVG. CDR3 region: CAWSLRGDSDYTF. CDR3 DNA (partial): TGTGCCTGGAGTCTTAGGGGGGACTCCGACTACACC.

As concerns this clone: Gene names and germline refer to mouse. The read ends 1 residue shy of where the CDR3 ends; the end is completed using the germline J gene. This chain joins TRBV29 and TRBJ1-6, with D maybe TRBD1 (6 bases). TRBJ1-6 is recorded as an ORF, its role being uncertain. The CDR3 contains 15 residues. V gave up 6 bases and J gave up 0 bases, with 9 bases separating them. Germline CDR1 and CDR2: MSHET and SYDVDS. CDR3 loop: CASRRDISYNSPLYF. The DNA read from the CDR3 is TGTGCTAGCAGGAGGGACATTTCCTATAATTCGCCCCTCTAC.

In regard to this clone: The genes and germline here are from mouse. The read gets to within 1 residue of the CDR3 end, and the germline J gene fills in the rest. The chain combines TRBV3 with TRBJ1-3; D gene uncertain. Trimming took 5 bases from V and 0 from J, leaving 11 bases between them. The CDR3 extends over 15 amino acids. Germline-derived CDR1 and CDR2 are SNHLY and FYNGKV (reference sequence). The DNA read from the CDR3 is TGTGCCAGCAGCCCCCAACAGTATTCTGGAAATACGCTCTAT. This encodes CASSPQQYSGNTLY. The CDR3, in full, reads CASSPQQYSGNTLYF.

For this clone: Gene names are the mouse ones. The CDR3 goes on 1 residue after the read ends, and that part is filled in from the germline J gene. The V gene is TRBV5, the J gene TRBJ2-7; 7 bases line up with TRBD2. V lost 0 bases and J lost 3; bases outside the gene matches: 5. The CDR3 covers 15 residues. Germline V gene data show CDR1 as LGHNA and CDR2 as YNLKQL (reference sequence). The covered CDR3 bases are TGTGCCAGCAGCCAAGATTCCTGGGGGTTCTATGAACAGTAC. Its translation is CASSQDSWGFYEQY. The entire CDR3 is CASSQDSWGFYEQYF.

Worth noting for this clone: Mouse names are used for the genes. From the germline J gene comes the end of the CDR3, since the read stops 1 residue before it. The V and J genes are TRBV13-2 and TRBJ2-1; 7 bases are a match to TRBD1. Trimming cost V 10 bases and J 0 bases; bases outside gene matches: 7. The length of the CDR3 is 14 residues. Germline CDR1 is NNHNN and CDR2 is SYGAGS (reference sequence). The CDR3 loop is CASTDRDNYAEQFF. CDR3 DNA, as far as it was read: TGTGCCTCCACAGACAGGGATAACTATGCTGAGCAGTTC.